This T cell receptor beta chain was sequenced in a study of shared clonotypes between healthy human individuals. In the study overall: Plates per donor: three CD4 naive, three CD4 memory, two CD8 naive, one CD8 memory. Notes on the study in general: The authors expected sequencing depth to affect clonotype sharing among donors.

Some clones are missing from TCRdb's copy, which holds only in-frame ones; the method was immunoSEQ multiplex PCR. The sample includes hundreds of thousands of clones, roughly 96% of them seen just once. With regard to this clone: What it binds is unknown.

Naive-designated CD8 cells lacked CD45RO, were positively enriched for CCR7, and omitted terminally differentiated effector memory CD45RA+ cells. Adult Caucasians living in Nashville, Tennessee made up all of the donors. The CDR3 is 14 residues long. The V gene's germline CDR1 is MGHRA and CDR2 YSYEKL. Germline trimming cut 4 bases from V and 2 bases from J; bases unmatched to any gene: 3. The specimen sequenced was naive CD8+ T cells sorted from blood. The chain couples TRBV4-1 to TRBJ2-7; 9 nucleotides match TRBD1. The source of this sequence is a woman aged 30 to 39 in good health. The chain's CDR3 is CASSLRDRAYEQYF. As DNA, the CDR3 is TGCGCCAGCAGCCTCCGGGACAGGGCCTACGAGCAGTACTTC.